The 21 T cell receptor beta chains below all came from one sample that was sequenced in a study of blood T cell repertoires in COVID-19. The assay was immunoSEQ multiplex PCR, and TCRdb's table has in-frame clones only and misses some. The sample includes approximately 230,000 clones, 70% to 90% of them seen just once. Sequencing was performed on peripheral blood. Receptors were obtained from a man between 18 and 29 years old with active or convalescent COVID-19.

The chain combines TRBV27 with TRBJ2-5; tentatively, D is TRBD1 (5 bases). Germline-derived CDR1 and CDR2 are MNHEY and SMNVEV (reference sequence). Trimming shortened V by 6 bases and J by 5 bases, and 13 bases separated the two germline ends. The CDR3 spans 13 residues. CDR3 sequence reads: CASSQRGVETQYF. In DNA form, the CDR3 reads TGTGCCAGCAGCCAAAGGGGCGTGGAGACCCAGTACTTC.

This chain connects TRBV11-2 to TRBJ2-7; 8 positions match TRBD1. The CDR3 runs to 16 residues. In germline, CDR1 is SGHAT, CDR2 FQNNGV. V lost 2 bases, J lost 1 base, and 7 bases stayed unmatched. CDR3 sequence reads: CASSLLGQGQSYEQYF. The CDR3 coding sequence is TGTGCCAGCAGCTTATTAGGACAGGGCCAGTCCTACGAGCAGTACTTC.

This chain joins TRBV7-2 and TRBJ2-1; TRBD1 is a possible D gene (5 bases). This CDR3 comprises 15 residues. Germline CDR1 and CDR2: SGHTA and FQGNSA. With 1 base removed from V and 6 bases from J, the gap between germline ends came to 13 bases. The CDR3 region is CASSLGQGQANEQFF. CDR3 bases: TGTGCCAGCAGCTTAGGTCAGGGTCAGGCCAATGAGCAGTTCTTC.

The CDR3 DNA reads TGTGCCAGTATGGTGCCTCTGGGACTAGCGGGGGGTTACAATGAGCAGTTCTTC. It codes for CASMVPLGLAGGYNEQFF. V gene TRBV19 combines with J gene TRBJ2-1; TRBD2 matches at 15 bases. The germline V gene has CDR1 LNHDA and CDR2 SQIVND (reference sequence). The CDR3 is made up of 18 amino acids. Unmatched junction bases numbered 11, after V lost 7 bases and J lost 4 bases.

The genes are TRBV5-1 and TRBJ2-7, with TRBD2 identical over 10 bases. The CDR3 covers 16 residues. J was trimmed by 0 bases and V by 0 bases; bases with no gene match: 3. The germline V gene encodes CDR1 SGHRS and CDR2 YFSETQ. CDR3 nucleotide sequence: TGCGCCAGCAGCTTGGCAGGACTAGCGGTCTCCTACGAGCAGTACTTC. Its translation is CASSLAGLAVSYEQYF. The entire variable domain, with the rest obtained from reference TRBV5-1 and TRBJ2-7, is as follows: KAGVTQTPRYLIKTRGQQVTLSCSPISGHRSVSWYQQTPGQGLQFLFEYFSETQRNKGNFPGRFSGRQFSNSRSEMNVSTLELGDSALYLCASSLAGLAVSYEQYFGPGTRLTVT.

This chain uses TRBV9 with TRBJ2-5; 7 bases are a match to TRBD2. The junction had 16 bases not matched to a gene; V was cut back by 3 bases and J by 5 bases. CDR1 and CDR2 from the germline V gene are SGDLS and YYNGEE. The CDR3 is made up of 17 amino acids. CDR3 nucleotides: TGTGCCAGCAGCGCAGCCATTTCGAGCGGGGCGGGGGAGACCCAGTACTTC. Its translation is CASSAAISSGAGETQYF.

The V gene is TRBV9, the J gene TRBJ2-4; D is possibly TRBD2 (6 bases). This CDR3 has 15 amino acids. V lost 5 bases, J lost 6 bases, and 18 bases lay in between. Germline V lookup: CDR1 SGDLS, CDR2 YYNGEE. As DNA, the CDR3 is TGTGCCAGCAGTAGGAGGGACTCCATACCAAACATTCAGTACTTC. It codes for CASSRRDSIPNIQYF.

The V call is TRBV5-1, the J call TRBJ1-1; D ambiguous. Trimming cost V 4 bases and J 1 base, with 11 bases left between them. This CDR3 has 14 residues. CDR1 is SGHRS, CDR2 YFSETQ, per germline. The CDR3 loop reads CASSPSGWNTEAFF. The CDR3 nucleotides are TGCGCCAGCAGCCCGTCCGGGTGGAACACTGAAGCTTTCTTT.

The chain has TRBV12-3 or TRBV12-4 and TRBJ1-1, with D possibly being TRBD1 (6 bases). V gave up 5 bases and J gave up 1 base, with 8 bases separating them. This CDR3 is 13 amino acids long. CDR3 region: CASSTRGNTEAFF. In DNA form, the CDR3 reads TGTGCCAGCAGTACCAGGGGGAACACTGAAGCTTTCTTT.

The sample holds a few counts of this clone. The V gene is TRBV7-2, the J gene TRBJ2-1; D is ambiguous. The CDR3 contains 14 residues. The germline V gene has CDR1 SGHTA and CDR2 FQGNSA. Between the trimmed V and J ends, which lost 2 bases and 3 bases, there was a span of 8 bases. The CDR3 DNA follows: TGTGCCAGCAGCTTAAGGAGTGACTACAATGAGCAGTTCTTC. Residues: CASSLRSDYNEQFF.

The V gene is TRBV7-8, the J gene TRBJ2-7, with D maybe TRBD1 (6 bases). In germline, CDR1 is SGHVS, CDR2 FQNEAQ. The CDR3 contains 14 residues. V lost 4 bases and J 1 base, leaving 11 bases between the germline ends. DNA of the CDR3: TGTGCCAGCAGCTCAACGGACAGATCCTACGAGCAGTACTTC. It encodes CASSSTDRSYEQYF.

This clone was seen at least ten times. The chain couples TRBV7-2 to TRBJ2-1; TRBD2 aligns across 8 bases. The CDR3 has 15 residues. Germline CDR1 and CDR2: SGHTA and FQGNSA. V shed 5 bases and J 6 bases; nucleotides not matched to a gene: 9. CDR3 in DNA: TGTGCCAGCAGCACTACGACTAGCGCCTTCAATGAGCAGTTCTTC. Its protein is CASSTTTSAFNEQFF.

The chain combines TRBV15 with TRBJ1-2; weak D call: TRBD1 (5 bases). V was clipped by 5 bases and J by 6 bases, with 13 bases between them. The CDR3 has 13 residues. The germline CDR1 and CDR2 sequences are LNHNV and YYDKDF (reference sequence). CDR3 coding DNA: TGTGCCACCAGCGCGGGACTTCTTGATGGCTACACCTTC. This codes for CATSAGLLDGYTF.

The chain employs TRBV6-5 and TRBJ2-1, with 9 bases identical to TRBD2. The CDR3 spans 14 residues. The germline gives CDR1 MNHEY, CDR2 SVGAGI. V gave up 6 bases and J gave up 4 bases; unmatched junction bases: 4. The CDR3 region has the DNA TGTGCCAGCAGGATAGCGGGGGTGTACAATGAGCAGTTCTTC. The encoded protein is CASRIAGVYNEQFF.

This chain connects TRBV27 to TRBJ1-4, with TRBD1 as a possible D gene (5 bases). Trimming removed 5 bases from V and 2 bases from J, with 12 bases in between. The CDR3 sequence is 15 residues long. Germline lookup yields CDR1 MNHEY and CDR2 SMNVEV (reference sequence). CDR3 in DNA: TGTGCCAGCAGTCCCCGTGGGGGGACTAATGAAAAACTGTTTTTT. This translates into CASSPRGGTNEKLFF.

The rearrangement joins TRBV27 to TRBJ1-6, with 12 bases that match TRBD1. Unmatched junction bases numbered 10, after V lost 8 bases and J lost 8 bases. Germline V CDR1 and CDR2: MNHEY, SMNVEV (reference sequence). This CDR3 contains 16 residues. CDR3 bases: TGTGCCAGCCGAACCGGGACAGGGGGCATGTATTCACCCCTCCACTTT. Encoded protein: CASRTGTGGMYSPLHF.

This clone was seen only a few times. The same CDR3 can be traced to other DNA sequences in this sample. The chain combines TRBV5-1 with TRBJ1-2; the match to TRBD1 covers 10 bases. Trimming took 4 bases from V and 4 from J; bases not matched to a gene: 4. This CDR3 spans 14 amino acids. CDR1 is SGHRS and CDR2 is YFSETQ in the germline V gene. CDR3 sequence (DNA): TGCGCCAGCAGCCTGGGACAGGGGAGCTATGGCTACACCTTC. Encoded protein: CASSLGQGSYGYTF.

The DNA for the CDR3 is TGTGCCAGCAGCCAAGAGGGAACGGACTTGCAGTACTTC. Translating it yields CASSQEGTDLQYF. V is TRBV4-2 and J is TRBJ2-7; D is perhaps TRBD2 (5 bases). V lost 0 bases to trimming and J lost 9 bases, with 12 bases between them. The CDR3 totals 13 residues. Germline CDR1 and CDR2: LGHNA and YNFKEQ.

The chain recombines TRBV28 with TRBJ2-7; 9 bases agree with TRBD2. J gave up 0 bases and V 8 bases, and 5 bases lay outside the gene matches. The CDR3 runs 14 residues. CDR1 is MDHEN, CDR2 SYDVKM, per germline. CDR3 nucleotide sequence: TGTGCCAGCTGGGCGGGAGGGCCCTCCTACGAGCAGTACTTC. This sequence encodes CASWAGGPSYEQYF.

J is TRBJ1-6 and V is TRBV19; D may be TRBD1 (6 bases). The germline V gene encodes CDR1 LNHDA and CDR2 SQIVND (reference sequence). V lost 6 bases, J lost 7 bases, and 13 bases lay in between. The CDR3 runs to 14 residues. The CDR3 coding sequence is TGTGCCAGTAGAGGACAGTTTGAAAATTCACCCCTCCACTTT. Encoded protein: CASRGQFENSPLHF. The full variable domain, completed using reference TRBV19 and TRBJ1-6, is DGGITQSPKYLFRKEGQNVTLSCEQNLNHDAMYWYRQDPGQGLRLIYYSQIVNDFQKGDIAEGYSVSREKKESFPLTVTSAQKNPTAFYLCASRGQFENSPLHFGNGTRLTVT.

The V gene is TRBV7-8, the J gene TRBJ1-5; no definite D call. The CDR3 sequence is 12 residues long. V was clipped by 5 bases and J by 5 bases, with 7 bases between them. Germline CDR1 reads SGHVS; CDR2 reads FQNEAQ. CDR3 amino acids: CASSLLHQPQHF. CDR3 in DNA: TGTGCCAGCAGCCTCCTCCATCAGCCCCAGCATTTT.